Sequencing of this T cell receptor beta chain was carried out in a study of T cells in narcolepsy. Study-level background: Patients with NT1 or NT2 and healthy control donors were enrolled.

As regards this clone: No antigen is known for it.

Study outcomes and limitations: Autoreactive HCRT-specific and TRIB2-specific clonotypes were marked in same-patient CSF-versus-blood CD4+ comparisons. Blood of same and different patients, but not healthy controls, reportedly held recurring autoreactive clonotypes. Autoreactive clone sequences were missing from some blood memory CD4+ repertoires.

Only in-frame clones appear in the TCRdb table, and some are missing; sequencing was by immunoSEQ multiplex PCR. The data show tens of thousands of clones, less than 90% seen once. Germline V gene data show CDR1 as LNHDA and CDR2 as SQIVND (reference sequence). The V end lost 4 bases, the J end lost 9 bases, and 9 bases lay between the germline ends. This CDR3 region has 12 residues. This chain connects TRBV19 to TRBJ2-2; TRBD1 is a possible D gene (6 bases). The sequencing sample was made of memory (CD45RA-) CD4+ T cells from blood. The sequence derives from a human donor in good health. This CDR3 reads CASSKQGRELFF. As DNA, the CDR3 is TGTGCCAGTAGTAAACAGGGCCGGGAGCTGTTTTTT.